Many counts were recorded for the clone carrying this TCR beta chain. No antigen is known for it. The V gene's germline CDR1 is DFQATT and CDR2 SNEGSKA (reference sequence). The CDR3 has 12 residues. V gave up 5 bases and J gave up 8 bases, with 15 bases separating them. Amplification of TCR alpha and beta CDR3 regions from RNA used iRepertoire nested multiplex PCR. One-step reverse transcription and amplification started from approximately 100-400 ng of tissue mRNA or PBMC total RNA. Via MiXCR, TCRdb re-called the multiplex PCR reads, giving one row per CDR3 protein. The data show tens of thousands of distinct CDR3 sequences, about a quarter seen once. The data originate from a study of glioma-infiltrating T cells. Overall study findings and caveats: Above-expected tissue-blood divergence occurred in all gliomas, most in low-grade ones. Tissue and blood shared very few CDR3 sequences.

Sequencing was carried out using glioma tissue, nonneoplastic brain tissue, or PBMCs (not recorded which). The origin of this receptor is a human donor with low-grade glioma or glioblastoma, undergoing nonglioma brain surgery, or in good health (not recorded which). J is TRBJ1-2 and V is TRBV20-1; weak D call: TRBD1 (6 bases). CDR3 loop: CSAGTGMEGYTF. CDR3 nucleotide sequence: TGCAGTGCTGGAACAGGGATGGAGGGCTACACCTTC.